Listed below are T cell receptor beta chains from one sample, sequenced in a study of response to subunit inactivated influenza vaccine. TCRdb itself ran the RT-PCR reads through MiXCR, one entry per CDR3 protein. This table has about 650,000 distinct CDR3 sequences, 15% to 18% appearing once. The sample in question was PBMCs from blood, obtained about 12 days after vaccination. The source of these receptors is a man in his fifties or sixties who received an inactivated influenza vaccine. Both conserved end residues are part of each CDR3. A D gene is named only where the DNA matches it firmly. Not all rows give a size; the values are once, few, many and, for expanded clones, a class.

V: TRBV5-1
D: .
size: many
J: TRBJ2-7
CDR3: CASSFGGGYEQYF
DNA: TGCGCCAGCAGCTTTGGTGGGGGCTACGAGCAGTACTTC

V: TRBV18
D: TRBD1
size: .
J: TRBJ2-7
CDR3: CASSPGGQGPKQYF
DNA: TGTGCCAGCTCACCTGGGGGACAGGGGCCGAAGCAGTACTTC

V: TRBV19
D: .
size: .
J: TRBJ1-5
CDR3: CASSIDRQPQHF
DNA: TGTGCCAGTAGTATAGATCGGCAGCCCCAGCATTTT

V: TRBV12-3/TRBV12-4
D: TRBD1
size: few
J: TRBJ2-7
CDR3: CASTGQGSLEQYF
DNA: TGTGCCAGCACGGGACAGGGTTCTCTCGAGCAGTACTTC

V: TRBV7-2
D: TRBD2
size: .
J: TRBJ2-3
CDR3: CASSLLAGRATQYF
DNA: TGTGCCAGCAGCCTACTAGCGGGAAGAGCTACGCAGTATTTT

V: TRBV6-2/TRBV6-3
D: .
size: .
J: TRBJ2-5
CDR3: CASSYPLVAGTVETQYF
DNA: TGTGCCAGCAGTTACCCCCTAGTGGCAGGGACGGTGGAGACCCAGTACTTC

V: TRBV27
D: TRBD2
size: .
J: TRBJ2-3
CDR3: CASSLAGGPRTDTQYF
DNA: TGTGCCAGCAGTTTAGCGGGAGGGCCGAGAACAGATACGCAGTATTTT

V: TRBV20-1
D: .
size: few
J: TRBJ1-2
CDR3: CSASVRTGYGYTF
DNA: TGCAGTGCTAGTGTCAGGACTGGCTATGGCTACACCTTC

V: TRBV5-1
D: TRBD2
size: .
J: TRBJ2-7
CDR3: CASSLGLWTSGKEGHREQYF
DNA: TGCGCCAGCAGCTTGGGCCTGTGGACTAGCGGGAAAGAAGGACACCGAGAGCAGTACTTC

V: TRBV10-3
D: TRBD2
size: .
J: TRBJ2-1
CDR3: CATSGGSLNEQFF
DNA: TGTGCCACTAGCGGGGGAAGTTTGAATGAGCAGTTCTTC

V: TRBV7-2
D: .
size: .
J: TRBJ2-1
CDR3: CASSLVSGQGSNEQFF
DNA: TGTGCCAGCAGCTTAGTGAGCGGCCAGGGGAGCAATGAGCAGTTCTTC

V: TRBV10-3
D: .
size: .
J: TRBJ1-2
CDR3: CAISERTAHGYTF
DNA: TGTGCCATCAGTGAGAGGACGGCCCATGGCTACACCTTC

V: TRBV7-2
D: .
size: few
J: TRBJ1-2
CDR3: CASSFRQYGYTF
DNA: TGTGCCAGCAGCTTCAGACAATATGGCTACACCTTC

V: TRBV7-2
D: .
size: few
J: TRBJ2-1
CDR3: CASSPQTGSYNEQFF
DNA: TGTGCCAGCAGCCCTCAGACAGGATCCTACAATGAGCAGTTCTTC

V: TRBV5-1
D: TRBD1
size: .
J: TRBJ2-7
CDR3: CASSAGTGGTEQHF
DNA: TGCGCCAGCTCAGCCGGGACAGGGGGCACCGAGCAGCACTTC

V: TRBV6-4
D: .
size: .
J: TRBJ2-7
CDR3: CASSELPGLQYEQYF
DNA: TGTGCCAGCAGTGAACTACCGGGACTCCAGTACGAGCAGTACTTC